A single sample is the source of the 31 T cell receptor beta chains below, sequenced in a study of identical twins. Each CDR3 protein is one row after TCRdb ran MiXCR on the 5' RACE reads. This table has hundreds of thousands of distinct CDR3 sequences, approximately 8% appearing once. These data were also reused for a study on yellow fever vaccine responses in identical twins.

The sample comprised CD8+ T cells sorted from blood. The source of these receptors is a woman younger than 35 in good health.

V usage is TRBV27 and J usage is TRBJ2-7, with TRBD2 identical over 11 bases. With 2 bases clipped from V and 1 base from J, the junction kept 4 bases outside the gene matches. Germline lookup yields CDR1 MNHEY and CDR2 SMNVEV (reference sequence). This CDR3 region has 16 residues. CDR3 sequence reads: CASSLAGTSGSYEQYF. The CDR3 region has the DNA TGTGCCAGCAGTTTAGCTGGGACTAGCGGTTCCTACGAGCAGTACTTC.

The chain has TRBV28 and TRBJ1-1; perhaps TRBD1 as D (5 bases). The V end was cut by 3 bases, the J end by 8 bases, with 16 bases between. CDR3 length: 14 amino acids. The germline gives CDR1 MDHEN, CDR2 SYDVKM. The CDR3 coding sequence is TGTGCCAGCAGTTTTGCTCCTAGGGGTGGAGAAGCTTTCTTT. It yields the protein CASSFAPRGGEAFF.

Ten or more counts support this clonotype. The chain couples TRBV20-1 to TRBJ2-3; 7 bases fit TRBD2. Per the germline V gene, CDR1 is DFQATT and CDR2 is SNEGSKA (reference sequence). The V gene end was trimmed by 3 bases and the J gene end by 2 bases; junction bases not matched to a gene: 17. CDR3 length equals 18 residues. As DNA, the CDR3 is TGCAGTGCTAGTCTCCAGGACCTCCAGCGGGGCTACACAGATACGCAGTATTTT. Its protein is CSASLQDLQRGYTDTQYF.

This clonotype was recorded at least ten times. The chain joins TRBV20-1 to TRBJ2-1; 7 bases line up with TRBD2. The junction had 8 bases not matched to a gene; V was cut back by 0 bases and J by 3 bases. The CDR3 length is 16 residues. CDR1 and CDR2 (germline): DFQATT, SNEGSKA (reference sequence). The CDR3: CSARDLGEGDYNEQFF. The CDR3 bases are TGCAGTGCTAGAGATTTGGGGGAGGGCGACTACAATGAGCAGTTCTTC.

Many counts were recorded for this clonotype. The CDR3 sequence: CASSLGRYSYNEQFF. In DNA, the CDR3 is TGTGCCAGCAGCCTGGGTCGATACTCCTACAATGAGCAGTTCTTC. This chain joins TRBV3-1 and TRBJ2-1; D not certain. CDR3 length: 15 amino acids. Germline values: CDR1 LGHDT, CDR2 YNNKEL (reference sequence). Trimming stripped 4 bases from V and 0 bases from J, with 10 bases between.

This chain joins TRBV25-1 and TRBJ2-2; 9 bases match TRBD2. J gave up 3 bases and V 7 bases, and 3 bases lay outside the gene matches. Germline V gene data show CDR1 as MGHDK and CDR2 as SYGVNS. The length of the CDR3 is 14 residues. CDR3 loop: CASIAGEYTGELFF. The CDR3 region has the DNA TGTGCCAGCATAGCGGGGGAATACACCGGGGAGCTGTTTTTT.

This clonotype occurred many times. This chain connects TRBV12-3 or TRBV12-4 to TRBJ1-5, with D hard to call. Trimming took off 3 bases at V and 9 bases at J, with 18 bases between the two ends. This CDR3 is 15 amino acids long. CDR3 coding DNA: TGTGCCAGCAGTTTCGGGGATCCCAAGATCATGCCCCAGCATTTT. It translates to CASSFGDPKIMPQHF.

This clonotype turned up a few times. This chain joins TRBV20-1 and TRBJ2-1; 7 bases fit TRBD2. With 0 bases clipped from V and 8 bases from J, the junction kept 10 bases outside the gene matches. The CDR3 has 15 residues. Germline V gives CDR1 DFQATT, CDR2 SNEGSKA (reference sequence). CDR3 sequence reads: CSARDGGGYIYEQFF. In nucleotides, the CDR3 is TGCAGTGCTAGAGATGGGGGGGGTTATATCTATGAGCAGTTCTTC.

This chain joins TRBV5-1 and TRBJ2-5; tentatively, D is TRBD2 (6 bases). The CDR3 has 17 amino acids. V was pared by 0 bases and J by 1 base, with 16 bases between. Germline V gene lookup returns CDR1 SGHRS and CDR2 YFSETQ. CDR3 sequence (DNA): TGCGCCAGCAGCTTGGGGACTAAGGCAGGAATCCAAGAGACCCAGTACTTC. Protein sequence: CASSLGTKAGIQETQYF.

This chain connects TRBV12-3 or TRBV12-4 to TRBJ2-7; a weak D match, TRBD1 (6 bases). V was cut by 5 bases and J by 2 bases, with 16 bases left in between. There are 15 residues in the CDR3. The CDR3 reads CASSPGTRGPYEQYF. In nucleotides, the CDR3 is TGTGCCAGCAGTCCCGGGACAAGGGGTCCCTACGAGCAGTACTTC.

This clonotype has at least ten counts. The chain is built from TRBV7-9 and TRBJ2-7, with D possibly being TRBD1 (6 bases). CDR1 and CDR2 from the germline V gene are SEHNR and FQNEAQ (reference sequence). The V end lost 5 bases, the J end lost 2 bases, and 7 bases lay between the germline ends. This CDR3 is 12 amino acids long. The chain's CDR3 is CASSGDTYEQYF. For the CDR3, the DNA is TGTGCCAGCAGCGGGGACACCTACGAGCAGTACTTC. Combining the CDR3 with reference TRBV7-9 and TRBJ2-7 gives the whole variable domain DTGVSQNPRHKITKRGQNVTFRCDPISEHNRLYWYRQTLGQGPEFLTYFQNEAQLEKSRLLSDRFSAERPKGSFSTLEIQRTEQGDSAMYLCASSGDTYEQYFGPGTRLTVT.

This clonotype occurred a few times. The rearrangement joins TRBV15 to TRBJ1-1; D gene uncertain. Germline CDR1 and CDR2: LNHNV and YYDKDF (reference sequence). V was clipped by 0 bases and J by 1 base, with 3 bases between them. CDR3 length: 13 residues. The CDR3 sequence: CATSREGNTEAFF. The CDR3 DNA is TGTGCCACCAGCAGAGAAGGGAACACTGAAGCTTTCTTT.

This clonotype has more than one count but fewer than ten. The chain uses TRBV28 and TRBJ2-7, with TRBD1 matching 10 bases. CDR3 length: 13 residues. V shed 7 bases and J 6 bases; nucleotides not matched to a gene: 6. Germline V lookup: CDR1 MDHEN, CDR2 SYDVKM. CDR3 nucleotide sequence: TGTGCCAGCACGGGACAGGGGTTTGTCGAGCAGTACTTC. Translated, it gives CASTGQGFVEQYF.

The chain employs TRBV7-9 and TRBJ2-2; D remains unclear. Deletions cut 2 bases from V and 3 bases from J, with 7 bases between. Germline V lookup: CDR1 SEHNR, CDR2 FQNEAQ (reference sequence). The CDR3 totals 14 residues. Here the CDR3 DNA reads TGTGCCAGCAGCTTAAGGGTCGACACCGGGGAGCTGTTTTTT. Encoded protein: CASSLRVDTGELFF.

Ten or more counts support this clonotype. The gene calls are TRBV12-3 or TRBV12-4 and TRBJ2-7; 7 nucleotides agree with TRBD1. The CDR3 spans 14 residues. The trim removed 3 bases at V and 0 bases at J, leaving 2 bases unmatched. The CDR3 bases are TGTGCCAGCAGTTTCTGGGACAGCTCCTACGAGCAGTACGTC. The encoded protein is CASSFWDSSYEQYV.

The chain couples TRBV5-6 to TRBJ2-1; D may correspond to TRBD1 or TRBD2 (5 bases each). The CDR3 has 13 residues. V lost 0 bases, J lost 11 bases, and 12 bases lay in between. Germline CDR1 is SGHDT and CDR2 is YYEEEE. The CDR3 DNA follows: TGTGCCAGCAGCTTGGGGGGACCCGCCCAGCAGTTCTTC. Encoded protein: CASSLGGPAQQFF.

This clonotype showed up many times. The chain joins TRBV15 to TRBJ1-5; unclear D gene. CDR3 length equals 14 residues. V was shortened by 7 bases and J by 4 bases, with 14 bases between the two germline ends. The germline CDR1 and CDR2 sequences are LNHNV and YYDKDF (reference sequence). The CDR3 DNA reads TGTGCCACCACCGGAGCAGATGGAAATCAGCCCCAGCATTTT. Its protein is CATTGADGNQPQHF.

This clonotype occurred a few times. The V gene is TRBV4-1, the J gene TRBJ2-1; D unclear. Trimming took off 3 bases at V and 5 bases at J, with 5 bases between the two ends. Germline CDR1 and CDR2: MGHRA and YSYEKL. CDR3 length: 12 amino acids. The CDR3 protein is CASSQPNNEQFF. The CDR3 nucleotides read TGCGCCAGCAGCCAGCCAAACAATGAGCAGTTCTTC.

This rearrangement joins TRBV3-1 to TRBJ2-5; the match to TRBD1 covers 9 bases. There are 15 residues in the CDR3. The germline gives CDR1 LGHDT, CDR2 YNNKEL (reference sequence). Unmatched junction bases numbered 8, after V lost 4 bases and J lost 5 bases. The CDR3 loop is CASSPQQGARETQYF. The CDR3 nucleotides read TGTGCCAGCAGCCCCCAACAGGGGGCGCGGGAGACCCAGTACTTC.

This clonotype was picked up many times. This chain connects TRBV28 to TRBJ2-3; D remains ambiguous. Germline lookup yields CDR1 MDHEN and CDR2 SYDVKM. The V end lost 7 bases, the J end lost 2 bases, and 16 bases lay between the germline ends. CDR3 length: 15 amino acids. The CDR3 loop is CASTSGDSHTDTQYF. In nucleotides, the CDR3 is TGTGCCAGCACGTCAGGAGACTCACACACAGATACGCAGTATTTT.

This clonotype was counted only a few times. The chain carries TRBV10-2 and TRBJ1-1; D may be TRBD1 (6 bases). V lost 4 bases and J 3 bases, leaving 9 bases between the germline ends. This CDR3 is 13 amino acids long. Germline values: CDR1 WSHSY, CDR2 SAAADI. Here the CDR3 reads CASSGTDHTEAFF. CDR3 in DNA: TGCGCCAGCAGTGGGACAGATCACACTGAAGCTTTCTTT.

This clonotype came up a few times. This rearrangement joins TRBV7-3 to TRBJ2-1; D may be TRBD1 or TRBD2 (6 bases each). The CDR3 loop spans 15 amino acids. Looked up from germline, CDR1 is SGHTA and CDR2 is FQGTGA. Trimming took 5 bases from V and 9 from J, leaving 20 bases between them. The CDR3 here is CASSKGDTSLSEQFF. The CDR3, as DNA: TGTGCCAGCAGCAAGGGGGATACTAGCTTAAGTGAGCAGTTCTTC.

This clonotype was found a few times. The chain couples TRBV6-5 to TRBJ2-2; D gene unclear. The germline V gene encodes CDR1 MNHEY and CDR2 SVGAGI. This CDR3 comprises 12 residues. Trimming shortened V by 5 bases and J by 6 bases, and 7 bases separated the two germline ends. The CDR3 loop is CASSVSSGELFF. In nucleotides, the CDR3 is TGTGCCAGCAGTGTAAGCTCCGGGGAGCTGTTTTTT.

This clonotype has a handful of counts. The CDR3 region is CASSLPGQTNSPLHF. The DNA for the CDR3 is TGTGCCAGCAGTTTACCGGGACAGACTAATTCACCCCTCCACTTT. The rearrangement links TRBV28 to TRBJ1-6; 7 positions agree with TRBD1. Trimming took 2 bases from V and 6 from J; bases not matched to a gene: 4. CDR3 size: 15 residues. From germline, CDR1 is MDHEN and CDR2 SYDVKM.

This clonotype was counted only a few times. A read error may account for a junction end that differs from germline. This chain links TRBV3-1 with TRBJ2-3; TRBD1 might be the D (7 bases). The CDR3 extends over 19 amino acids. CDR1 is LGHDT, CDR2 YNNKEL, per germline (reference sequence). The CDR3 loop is CASTQEGSRGVRVEDTQYF. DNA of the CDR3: TGTGCCAGCACCCAAGAAGGCTCCAGGGGGGTCAGGGTCGAGGATACGCAGTATTTT.

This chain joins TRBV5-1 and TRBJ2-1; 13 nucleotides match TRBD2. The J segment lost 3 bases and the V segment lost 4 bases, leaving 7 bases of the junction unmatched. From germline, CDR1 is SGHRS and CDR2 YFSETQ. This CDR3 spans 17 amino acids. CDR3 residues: CASSGTSGGADYNEQFF. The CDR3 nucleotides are TGCGCCAGCAGCGGAACTAGCGGGGGGGCCGACTACAATGAGCAGTTCTTC.

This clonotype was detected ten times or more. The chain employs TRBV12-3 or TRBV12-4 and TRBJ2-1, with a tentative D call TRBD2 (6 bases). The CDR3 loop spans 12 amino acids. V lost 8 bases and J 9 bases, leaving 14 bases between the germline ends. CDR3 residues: CASSSGDGEQFF. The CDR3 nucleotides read TGTGCCAGCTCGTCGGGAGACGGTGAGCAGTTCTTC.

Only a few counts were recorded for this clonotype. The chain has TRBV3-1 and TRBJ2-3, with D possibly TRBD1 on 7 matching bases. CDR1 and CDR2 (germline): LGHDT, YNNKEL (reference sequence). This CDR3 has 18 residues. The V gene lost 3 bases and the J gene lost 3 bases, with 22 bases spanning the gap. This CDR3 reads CASSQPSWDSGGTDTQYF. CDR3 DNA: TGTGCCAGCAGCCAGCCCAGCTGGGACTCAGGGGGGACAGATACGCAGTATTTT.

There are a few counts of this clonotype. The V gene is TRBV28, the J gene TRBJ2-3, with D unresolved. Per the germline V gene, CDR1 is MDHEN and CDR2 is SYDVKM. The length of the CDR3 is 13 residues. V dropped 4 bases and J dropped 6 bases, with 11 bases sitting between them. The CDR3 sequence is CASSSMVTDTQYF. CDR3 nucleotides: TGTGCCAGCAGTTCCATGGTAACGGATACGCAGTATTTT.

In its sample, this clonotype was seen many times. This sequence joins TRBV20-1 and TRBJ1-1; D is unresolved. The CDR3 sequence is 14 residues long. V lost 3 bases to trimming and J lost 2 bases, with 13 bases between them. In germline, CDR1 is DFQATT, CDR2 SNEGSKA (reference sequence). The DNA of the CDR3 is TGCAGTGCTAGGGGAGGGATAGCCAACACTGAAGCTTTCTTT. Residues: CSARGGIANTEAFF.

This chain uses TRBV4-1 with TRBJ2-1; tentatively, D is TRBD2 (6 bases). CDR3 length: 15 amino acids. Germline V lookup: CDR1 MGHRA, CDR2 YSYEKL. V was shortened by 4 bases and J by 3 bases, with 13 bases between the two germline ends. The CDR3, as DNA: TGCGCCAGCAGCCCCGTGGTCGGGAGCTACAATGAGCAGTTCTTC. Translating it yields CASSPVVGSYNEQFF.